This TCR beta chain was found in a study of cytomegalovirus exposure and HLA in healthy donors. Notes on the study in general: In vitro data verified three CMV-associated chains as specific for CMV antigens.

The PCR ran on 60 Vbeta and 13 Jbeta primers. Per the study methods: An analysis performed later counted about 80 million unique TCR beta chains (roughly 10 million of them shared). Sequenced by immunoSEQ multiplex PCR; TCRdb stores in-frame clones only, minus some. The DNA was the basis for D and trimming; V, J and clone size are from that table. The sample yields roughly 70,000 clones, around 77% seen once. In the case of this clone: Its antigen is as yet unknown.

Nominal health characterized the donors when sampled, though unrecorded immune exposures were likely. V was cut by 1 base and J by 0 bases, with 14 bases left in between. Germline CDR1 is SGHTA and CDR2 is FQGNSA. The CDR3 totals 17 residues. Sequencing was carried out using PBMCs. The V call is TRBV7-2, the J call TRBJ2-3, with D tentatively TRBD2 (6 bases). The sequence derives from a man aged 50 to 60 in good health and CMV-seronegative. DNA of the CDR3: TGTGCCAGCAGCTTAGAGGTTCTGCGGGGAAGCACAGATACGCAGTATTTT. Translation gives CASSLEVLRGSTDTQYF.